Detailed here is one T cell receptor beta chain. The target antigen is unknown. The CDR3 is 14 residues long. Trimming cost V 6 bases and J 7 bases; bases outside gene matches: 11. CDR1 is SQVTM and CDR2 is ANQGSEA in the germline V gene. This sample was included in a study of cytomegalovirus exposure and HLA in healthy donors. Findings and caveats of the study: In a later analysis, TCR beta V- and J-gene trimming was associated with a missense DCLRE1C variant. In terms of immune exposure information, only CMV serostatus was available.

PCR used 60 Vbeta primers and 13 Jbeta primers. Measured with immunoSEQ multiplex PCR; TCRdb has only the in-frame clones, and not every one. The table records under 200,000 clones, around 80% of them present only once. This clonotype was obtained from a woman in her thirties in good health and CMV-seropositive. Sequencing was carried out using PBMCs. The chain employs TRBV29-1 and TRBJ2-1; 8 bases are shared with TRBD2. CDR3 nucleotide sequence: TGCAGCGTAGCTCCTAGCGGGCGAAAGAATGAGCAGTTCTTC. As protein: CSVAPSGRKNEQFF.